This T cell receptor (beta chain) was recorded in a study of T cell repertoires in ileal Crohn's disease. Study-level information: At surgery, 35% to 40% of patients smoked, with median disease duration 7.9 years. Biopsies of inflamed ileum from the surgical specimen form M0 samples. General observations from the study: Clonality above 26.8% at surgery always came with endoscopic recurrence.

The repertoire was sequenced with immunoSEQ multiplex PCR; TCRdb's copy has only in-frame clones and lacks some. The data contain approximately 15,000 clones, around 76% of them seen just once; the ten biggest clones take up about 4%. This clone is a singleton in its sample. What it binds is unknown. Described time point: inflamed ileum from the surgical specimen. Included were adult ileal or ileocolonic Crohn's patients indicated for ileocolonic resection. Trimming shortened V by 4 bases and J by 3 bases, and 19 bases separated the two germline ends. Per germline, CDR1 MNHEY and CDR2 SVGAGI. CDR3 size: 16 residues.

This clonotype was sampled from an adult with Crohn's disease. The J gene is TRBJ2-7, the V gene TRBV6-5; TRBD1 is a possible D gene (5 bases). Source material: ileal tissue. The CDR3 region is CASSLSTGILVYEQYF. In DNA, the CDR3 is TGTGCCAGCAGTTTGTCCACAGGAATACTTGTCTACGAGCAGTACTTC.